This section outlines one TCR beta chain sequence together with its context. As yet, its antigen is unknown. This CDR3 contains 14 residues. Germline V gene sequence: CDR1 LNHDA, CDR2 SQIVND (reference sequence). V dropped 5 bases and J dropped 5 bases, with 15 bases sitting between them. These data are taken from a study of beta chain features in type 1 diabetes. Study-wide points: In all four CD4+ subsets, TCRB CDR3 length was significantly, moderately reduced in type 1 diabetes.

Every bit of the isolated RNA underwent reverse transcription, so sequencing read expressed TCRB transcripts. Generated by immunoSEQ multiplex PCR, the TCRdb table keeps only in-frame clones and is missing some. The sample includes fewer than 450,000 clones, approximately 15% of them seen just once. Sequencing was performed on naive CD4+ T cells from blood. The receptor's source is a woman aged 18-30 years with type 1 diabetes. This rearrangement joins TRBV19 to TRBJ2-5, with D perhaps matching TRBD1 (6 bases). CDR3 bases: TGTGCCAGTAGTGGACAGCCCGGTTTGGAGACCCAGTACTTC. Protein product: CASSGQPGLETQYF. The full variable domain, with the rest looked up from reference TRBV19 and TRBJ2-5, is DGGITQSPKYLFRKEGQNVTLSCEQNLNHDAMYWYRQDPGQGLRLIYYSQIVNDFQKGDIAEGYSVSREKKESFPLTVTSAQKNPTAFYLCASSGQPGLETQYFGPGTRLLVL.